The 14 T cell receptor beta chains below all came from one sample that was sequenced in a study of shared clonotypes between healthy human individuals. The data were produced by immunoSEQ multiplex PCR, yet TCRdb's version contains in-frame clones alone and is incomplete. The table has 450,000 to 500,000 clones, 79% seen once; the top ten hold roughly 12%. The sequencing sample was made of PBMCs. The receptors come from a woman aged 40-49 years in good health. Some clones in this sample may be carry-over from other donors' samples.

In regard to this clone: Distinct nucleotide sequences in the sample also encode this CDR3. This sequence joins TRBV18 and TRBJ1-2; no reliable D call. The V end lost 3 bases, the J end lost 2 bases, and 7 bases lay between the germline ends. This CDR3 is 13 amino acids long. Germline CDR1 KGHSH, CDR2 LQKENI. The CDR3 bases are TGTGCCAGCTCACCTGGAGGGAACTATGGCTACACCTTC. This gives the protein CASSPGGNYGYTF.

This CDR3 is CASSIGQRLEDYEQYF. CDR3 coding DNA: TGTGCCAGTAGTATTGGGCAGCGCCTAGAGGACTACGAGCAGTACTTC. The chain recombines TRBV19 with TRBJ2-7; unclear D gene. Trimming cost V 3 bases and J 3 bases, with 18 bases left between them. This CDR3 has 16 amino acids. Germline loops: CDR1 LNHDA, CDR2 SQIVND (reference sequence).

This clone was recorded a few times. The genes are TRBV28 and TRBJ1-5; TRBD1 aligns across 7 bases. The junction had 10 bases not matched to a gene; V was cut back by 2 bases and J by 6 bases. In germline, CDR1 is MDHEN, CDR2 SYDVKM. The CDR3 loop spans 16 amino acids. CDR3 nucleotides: TGTGCCAGCAGTTTACGCGACAGGGAAACAGGTCAGCCCCAGCATTTT. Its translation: CASSLRDRETGQPQHF.

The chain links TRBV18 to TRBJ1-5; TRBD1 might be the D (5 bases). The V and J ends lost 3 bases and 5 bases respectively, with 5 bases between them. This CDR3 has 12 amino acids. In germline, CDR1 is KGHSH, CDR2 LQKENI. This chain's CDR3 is CASSPTDQPQHF. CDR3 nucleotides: TGTGCCAGCTCACCGACAGATCAGCCCCAGCATTTT.

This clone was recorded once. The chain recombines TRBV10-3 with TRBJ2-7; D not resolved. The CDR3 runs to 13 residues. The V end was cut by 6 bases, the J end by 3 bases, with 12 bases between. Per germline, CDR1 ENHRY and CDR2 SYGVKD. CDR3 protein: CAIRDPPGYEQYF. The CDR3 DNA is TGTGCCATCAGGGACCCCCCGGGCTACGAGCAGTACTTC.

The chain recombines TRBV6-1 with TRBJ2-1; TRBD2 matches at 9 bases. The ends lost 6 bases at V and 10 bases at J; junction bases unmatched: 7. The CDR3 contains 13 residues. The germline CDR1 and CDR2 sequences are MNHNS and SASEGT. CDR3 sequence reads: CASRIAGVTEQFF. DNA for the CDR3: TGTGCCAGCAGAATAGCGGGAGTAACCGAGCAGTTCTTC.

CDR3 coding DNA: TGTGCCAGCAGTTTAGCGGGACAAGCCTCTGGGGCCAACGTCCTGACTTTC. Its protein is CASSLAGQASGANVLTF. V is TRBV28 and J is TRBJ2-6; D is tentatively TRBD1 or TRBD2 (6 bases each). CDR1 is MDHEN, CDR2 SYDVKM, per germline. The CDR3 has 17 residues. Trimming stripped 2 bases from V and 0 bases from J, with 11 bases between. The whole variable domain, remainder taken from reference TRBV28 and TRBJ2-6, is DVKVTQSSRYLVKRTGEKVFLECVQDMDHENMFWYRQDPGLGLRLIYFSYDVKMKEKGDIPEGYSVSREKKERFSLILESASTNQTSMYLCASSLAGQASGANVLTFGAGSRLTVL.

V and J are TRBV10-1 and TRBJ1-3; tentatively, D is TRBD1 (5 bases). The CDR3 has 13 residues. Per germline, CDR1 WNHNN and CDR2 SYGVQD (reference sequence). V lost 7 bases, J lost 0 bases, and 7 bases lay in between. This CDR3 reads CASTTVSGNTIYF. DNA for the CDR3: TGCGCCAGCACGACAGTCTCTGGAAACACCATATATTTT.

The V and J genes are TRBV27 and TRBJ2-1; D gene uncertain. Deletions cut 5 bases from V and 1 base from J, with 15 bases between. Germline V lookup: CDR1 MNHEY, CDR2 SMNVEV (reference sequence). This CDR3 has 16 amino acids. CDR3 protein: CASSRRVQLSYNEQFF. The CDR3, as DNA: TGTGCCAGCAGTCGACGGGTACAACTTTCCTACAATGAGCAGTTCTTC.

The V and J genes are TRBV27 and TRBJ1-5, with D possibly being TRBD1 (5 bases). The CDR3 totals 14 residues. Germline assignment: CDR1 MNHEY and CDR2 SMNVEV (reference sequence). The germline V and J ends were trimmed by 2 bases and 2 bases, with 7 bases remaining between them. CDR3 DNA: TGTGCCAGCAGTTTAGCCAGGGGCAATCAGCCCCAGCATTTT. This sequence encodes CASSLARGNQPQHF.

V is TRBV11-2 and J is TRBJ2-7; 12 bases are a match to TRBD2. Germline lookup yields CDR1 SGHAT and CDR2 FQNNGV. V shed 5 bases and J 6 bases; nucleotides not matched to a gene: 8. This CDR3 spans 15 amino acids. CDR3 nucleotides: TGTGCCAGCAGCCCCAGACTAGCGGGAGTCGCCGAGCAGTACTTC. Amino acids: CASSPRLAGVAEQYF.

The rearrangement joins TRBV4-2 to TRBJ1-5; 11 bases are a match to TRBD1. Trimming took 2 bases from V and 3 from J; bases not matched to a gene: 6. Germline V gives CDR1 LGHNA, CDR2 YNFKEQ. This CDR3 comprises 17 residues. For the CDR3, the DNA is TGTGCCAGCAGCCAACTTGGGACAGGGGGATCCAATCAGCCCCAGCATTTT. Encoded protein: CASSQLGTGGSNQPQHF.

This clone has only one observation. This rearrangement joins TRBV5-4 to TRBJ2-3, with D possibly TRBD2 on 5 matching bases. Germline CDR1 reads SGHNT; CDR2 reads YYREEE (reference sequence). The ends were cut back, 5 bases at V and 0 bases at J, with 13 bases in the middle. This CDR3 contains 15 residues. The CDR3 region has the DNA TGTGCCAGCAGACCCACCAGGACTAGCACAGATACGCAGTATTTT. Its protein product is CASRPTRTSTDTQYF.

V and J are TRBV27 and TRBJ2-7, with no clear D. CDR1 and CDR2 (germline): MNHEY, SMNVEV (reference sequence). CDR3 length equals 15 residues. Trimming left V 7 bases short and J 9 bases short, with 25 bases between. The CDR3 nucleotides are TGTGCCAGCAACGCAGACAAACCTCCTCTACGAGGGCAGTACTTC. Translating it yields CASNADKPPLRGQYF.